The entry that follows covers one T cell receptor beta chain sequence. This entry is derived from a study of shared clonotypes between healthy human individuals. As defined, naive CD8 cells were CD45RO-negative and positively selected for CCR7, with terminally differentiated effector memory CD45RA+ cells excluded. The assay was immunoSEQ multiplex PCR, and TCRdb's table has in-frame clones only and misses some. The sample shows roughly 570,000 clones, roughly 98% of them seen only once. The CDR3 length is 15 residues. Germline V gene lookup returns CDR1 SGHVS and CDR2 FQNEAQ. V was clipped by 5 bases and J by 4 bases, with 17 bases between them.

The chain links TRBV7-8 to TRBJ1-1; tentatively, D is TRBD1 (6 bases). This sequence originates from a man aged 25 to 40 in good health. The sample consisted of naive CD8+ T cells sorted from blood. CDR3 bases: TGTGCCAGCAGCGCCAGGGGCAGAAGGGGCACTGAAGCTTTCTTT. As protein: CASSARGRRGTEAFF.